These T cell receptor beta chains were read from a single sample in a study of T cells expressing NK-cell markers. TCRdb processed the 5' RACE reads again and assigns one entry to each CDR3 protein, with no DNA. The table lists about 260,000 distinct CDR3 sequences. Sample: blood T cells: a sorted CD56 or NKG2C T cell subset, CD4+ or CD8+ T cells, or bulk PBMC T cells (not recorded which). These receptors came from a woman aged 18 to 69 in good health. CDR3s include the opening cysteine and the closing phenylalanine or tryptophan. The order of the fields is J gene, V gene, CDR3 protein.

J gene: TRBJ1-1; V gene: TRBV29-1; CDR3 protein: CSVDRGGEAFF
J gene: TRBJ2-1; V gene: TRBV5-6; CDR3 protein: CASTPRGLALFGEQFF
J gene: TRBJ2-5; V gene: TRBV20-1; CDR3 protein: CSARDSTSLQETQYF
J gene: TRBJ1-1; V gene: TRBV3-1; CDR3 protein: CASSQGGRTEAFF
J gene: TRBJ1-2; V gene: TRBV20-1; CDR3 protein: CSARVPQGESYGYTF
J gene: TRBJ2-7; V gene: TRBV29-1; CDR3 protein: CSVGVAGEQYF
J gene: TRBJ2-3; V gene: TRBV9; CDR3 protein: CASSVVLAGGTDTQYF
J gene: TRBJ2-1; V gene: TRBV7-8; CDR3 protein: CASSIQHMSAGQKSYNKQFF
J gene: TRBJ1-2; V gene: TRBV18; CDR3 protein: CASSPRDRAPTNYGYTF
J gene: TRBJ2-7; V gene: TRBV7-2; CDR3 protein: CASSLAGVSSEQYF
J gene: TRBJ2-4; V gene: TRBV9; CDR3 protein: CASSSRRGKNIQYF
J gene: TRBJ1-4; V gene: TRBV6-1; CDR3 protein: CASSRTAGQGGEKLFF
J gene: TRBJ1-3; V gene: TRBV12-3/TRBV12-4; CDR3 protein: CASSRDRNSGNTIYF
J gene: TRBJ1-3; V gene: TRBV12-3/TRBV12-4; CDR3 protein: CASSLSGAGNTIYF
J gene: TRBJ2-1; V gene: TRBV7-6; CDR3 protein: CASSFQGSSYNEQFF
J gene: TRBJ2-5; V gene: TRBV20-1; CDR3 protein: CSAHGLAGGRETQYF
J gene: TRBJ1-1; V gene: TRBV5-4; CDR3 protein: CATNGGARTEAFF
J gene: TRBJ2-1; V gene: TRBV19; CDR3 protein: CASSMGVKEQFF
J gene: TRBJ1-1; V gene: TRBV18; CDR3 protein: CASSPGQGSLGGMGAFF
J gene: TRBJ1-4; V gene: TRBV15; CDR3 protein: CATSRVEPPAARKLFF
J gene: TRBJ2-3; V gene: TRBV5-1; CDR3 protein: CASSYTGLAGDTQYF
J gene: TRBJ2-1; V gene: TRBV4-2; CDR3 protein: CASSRERLAPYNEQFF
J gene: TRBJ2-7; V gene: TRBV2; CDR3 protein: CASSPGTDYEQYF
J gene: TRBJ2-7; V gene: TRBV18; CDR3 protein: CASSPPGRTYEQYF
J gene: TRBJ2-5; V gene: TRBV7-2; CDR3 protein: CASSLTSGTYQETQYF
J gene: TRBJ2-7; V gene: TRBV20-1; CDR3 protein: CSARVSSYEQYF
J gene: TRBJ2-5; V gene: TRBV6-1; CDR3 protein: CASRRAGGQETQYF
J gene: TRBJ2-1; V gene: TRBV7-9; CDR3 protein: CASSPQGLIYNEQFF
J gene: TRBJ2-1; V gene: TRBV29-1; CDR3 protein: CSVPRPDSYNEQFF
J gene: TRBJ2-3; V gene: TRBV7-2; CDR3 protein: CASSLSWDTSTDTQYF
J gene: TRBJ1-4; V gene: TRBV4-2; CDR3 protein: CASSQPHGTGNEKLFF
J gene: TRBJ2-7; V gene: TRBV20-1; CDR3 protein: CSAIRTDDGFGEQYF
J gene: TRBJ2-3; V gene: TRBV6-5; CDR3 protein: CASSYLGGPPDTQYF
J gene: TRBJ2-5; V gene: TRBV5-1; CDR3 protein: CASRMSSGSVETQYF
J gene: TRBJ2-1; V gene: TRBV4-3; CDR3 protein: CASSQDREGREQFF
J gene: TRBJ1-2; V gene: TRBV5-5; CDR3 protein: CASSLHPAGDYGYTF
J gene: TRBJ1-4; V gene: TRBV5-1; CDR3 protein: CASSLGQGGEKLFF
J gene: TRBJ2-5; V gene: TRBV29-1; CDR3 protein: CSVGGGGRETQYF
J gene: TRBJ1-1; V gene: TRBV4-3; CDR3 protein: CASSQGWAGGNTEAFF